The 17 T cell receptor beta chains in this list originate from one sample, sequenced in a study of cytomegalovirus exposure and HLA in healthy donors. Sequencing was performed with immunoSEQ multiplex PCR; in TCRdb, only in-frame clones are kept and a portion is missing. The sample holds around 400,000 clones, about nine tenths seen once. Sequencing was performed on PBMCs. These receptors were taken from a young woman in good health and CMV-seronegative.

The chain combines TRBV7-9 with TRBJ2-1; D might be TRBD2 (5 bases). Trimming removed 8 bases from V and 8 bases from J, with 13 bases in between. The CDR3 sequence is 12 residues long. Germline CDR1 is SEHNR and CDR2 is FQNEAQ (reference sequence). CDR3 amino acids: CASFPGIDEQFF. The CDR3 DNA reads TGTGCCAGCTTCCCGGGGATCGATGAGCAGTTCTTC.

This clone was seen only once. The chain's CDR3 is CASSLGLAGSTDTQYF. In nucleotides, the CDR3 is TGTGCCAGCAGCTTGGGACTAGCGGGGAGCACAGATACGCAGTATTTT. The J gene is TRBJ2-3, the V gene TRBV5-4, with 11 positions matching TRBD2. Germline V gene sequence: CDR1 SGHNT, CDR2 YYREEE (reference sequence). The V and J ends lost 0 bases and 0 bases, in that order; junction bases with no gene match: 0. CDR3 length: 16 residues.

J is TRBJ1-5 and V is TRBV27, with a tentative D call TRBD1 (5 bases). Trimming removed 6 bases from V and 7 bases from J, with 25 bases in between. The CDR3 runs to 17 residues. Germline V lookup: CDR1 MNHEY, CDR2 SMNVEV (reference sequence). The CDR3 is CASSLNGVTALGQPQHF. The DNA of the CDR3 is TGTGCCAGCAGCTTAAACGGAGTGACAGCACTGGGACAGCCCCAGCATTTT.

This chain uses TRBV16 with TRBJ1-2; possible D gene TRBD1, 5 bases. The CDR3 extends over 15 amino acids. CDR1 is KGHSY and CDR2 is FQNENV in the germline V gene. V shed 2 bases and J shed 0 bases, with 10 bases lying between them. CDR3 nucleotides: TGTGCCAGCAGCCAACTCCAGACAGCTAACTATGGCTACACCTTC. It is translated as CASSQLQTANYGYTF.

The chain is built from TRBV9 and TRBJ2-7, with 7 nucleotides matching TRBD1. V dropped 0 bases and J dropped 3; count of bases not matched to a gene: 6. This CDR3 is built from 15 residues. In germline, CDR1 is SGDLS, CDR2 YYNGEE. The CDR3 protein is CASSVGGTASYEQYF. CDR3 coding DNA: TGTGCCAGCAGCGTAGGAGGGACAGCAAGCTACGAGCAGTACTTC. The whole variable domain, filled in from reference TRBV9 and TRBJ2-7, reads DSGVTQTPKHLITATGQRVTLRCSPRSGDLSVYWYQQSLDQGLQFLIQYYNGEERAKGNILERFSAQQFPDLHSELNLSSLELGDSALYFCASSVGGTASYEQYFGPGTRLTVT.

This clone was seen a few times. The genes are TRBV30 and TRBJ1-5, with D perhaps TRBD1 (6 bases). The CDR3 extends over 15 amino acids. In germline, CDR1 is GTSNPN, CDR2 SVGIG (reference sequence). V lost 2 bases to trimming and J lost 5 bases, with 16 bases between them. CDR3 nucleotide sequence: TGTGCCTGGAGTCGACTTGGGGGGGCTCATCAGCCCCAGCATTTT. It is translated as CAWSRLGGAHQPQHF. Using reference TRBV30 and TRBJ1-5 for the parts outside the CDR3, the full variable domain is SQTIHQWPATLVQPVGSPLSLECTVEGTSNPNLYWYRQAAGRGLQLLFYSVGIGQISSEVPQNLSASRPQDRQFILSSKKLLLSDSGFYLCAWSRLGGAHQPQHFGDGTRLSIL.

The chain recombines TRBV7-9 with TRBJ2-7, with D hard to call. Germline CDR1 reads SEHNR; CDR2 reads FQNEAQ (reference sequence). The CDR3 loop spans 11 amino acids. With 4 bases removed from V and 6 bases from J, the gap between germline ends came to 7 bases. The CDR3 reads CASSSRGEQYF. CDR3 DNA sequence: TGTGCCAGCAGCTCGCGCGGCGAGCAGTACTTC.

The J gene is TRBJ1-1, the V gene TRBV29-1; D is ambiguous. Deletions cut 4 bases from V and 8 bases from J, with 17 bases between. From germline, CDR1 is SQVTM and CDR2 ANQGSEA. This CDR3 contains 13 residues. CDR3 in amino acids: CSVGRAGIPEAFF. CDR3 coding DNA: TGCAGCGTTGGCAGAGCGGGGATTCCCGAAGCTTTCTTT.

The chain carries TRBV6-4 and TRBJ2-1, with 10 bases identical to TRBD2. The CDR3 loop spans 15 amino acids. Germline assignment: CDR1 MRHNA and CDR2 SNTAGT. V trimming: 2 bases; J trimming: 4 bases; junction bases outside the gene matches: 2. CDR3 in amino acids: CASSDEAGGYNEQFF. The DNA of the CDR3 is TGTGCCAGCAGTGACGAAGCGGGAGGGTACAATGAGCAGTTCTTC.

J is TRBJ1-2 and V is TRBV30; 9 positions match TRBD1. Germline V gene sequence: CDR1 GTSNPN, CDR2 SVGIG (reference sequence). The length of the CDR3 is 11 residues. Losses at the gene ends were 5 bases for V and 5 bases for J; bases not matched to a gene: 0. CDR3 sequence (DNA): TGTGCCTGGGACAGGGGGTATGGCTACACCTTC. This translates into CAWDRGYGYTF.

The chain employs TRBV19 and TRBJ2-1, with D possibly matching TRBD1 (6 bases). V was shortened by 5 bases and J by 4 bases, with 12 bases between the two germline ends. CDR1 and CDR2 (germline): LNHDA, SQIVND (reference sequence). There are 14 residues in the CDR3. CDR3 nucleotides: TGTGCCAGTAGTCCCCAAAGGGGGTACAATGAGCAGTTCTTC. This translates into CASSPQRGYNEQFF. The full variable domain, rest sourced from reference TRBV19 and TRBJ2-1, is DGGITQSPKYLFRKEGQNVTLSCEQNLNHDAMYWYRQDPGQGLRLIYYSQIVNDFQKGDIAEGYSVSREKKESFPLTVTSAQKNPTAFYLCASSPQRGYNEQFFGPGTRLTVL.

The V gene is TRBV29-1, the J gene TRBJ2-6; 10 nucleotides match TRBD1. This CDR3 is 16 amino acids long. J lost 0 bases, V lost 6 bases, and 5 bases had no gene match. Looked up from germline, CDR1 is SQVTM and CDR2 is ANQGSEA. CDR3 sequence (DNA): TGCAGCGTGACGACAGGGGGCCCCTCTGGGGCCAACGTCCTGACTTTC. This gives the protein CSVTTGGPSGANVLTF.

The chain uses TRBV11-2 and TRBJ2-7, with TRBD1 identical over 9 bases. Germline V gene data show CDR1 as SGHAT and CDR2 as FQNNGV. The CDR3 consists of 18 residues. V lost 1 base and J lost 5; bases outside the gene matches: 15. CDR3 DNA: TGTGCCAGCAGCTTAGGGGAATCAATAACAGGGGGCTGGGACGAGCAGTACTTC. Translating it yields CASSLGESITGGWDEQYF. Full variable domain (missing parts from reference TRBV11-2 and TRBJ2-7): EAGVAQSPRYKIIEKRQSVAFWCNPISGHATLYWYQQILGQGPKLLIQFQNNGVVDDSQLPKDRFSAERLKGVDSTLKIQPAKLEDSAVYLCASSLGESITGGWDEQYFGPGTRLTVT.

The chain recombines TRBV14 with TRBJ2-1; a possible D gene is TRBD1 (7 bases). Trimming left V 6 bases short and J 8 bases short, with 17 bases between. This CDR3 region has 14 residues. Germline CDR1 and CDR2: SGHDN and FVKESK. In nucleotides, the CDR3 is TGTGCCAGCAGGCGACAGGGAGGCGGCGATGAGCAGTTCTTC. Its translation: CASRRQGGGDEQFF.

V and J are TRBV27 and TRBJ2-7, with TRBD1 identical over 8 bases. J was trimmed by 0 bases and V by 3 bases; bases with no gene match: 7. This CDR3 comprises 16 residues. The germline V gene has CDR1 MNHEY and CDR2 SMNVEV (reference sequence). The CDR3 DNA is TGTGCCAGCAGTTTGTTAACAGGGGGAACCTCCTACGAGCAGTACTTC. Residues: CASSLLTGGTSYEQYF.

The V gene is TRBV7-9, the J gene TRBJ1-4, with a tentative D call TRBD1 (5 bases). This CDR3 is 15 amino acids long. The V gene's germline CDR1 is SEHNR and CDR2 FQNEAQ (reference sequence). V dropped 3 bases and J dropped 1 base, with 9 bases sitting between them. CDR3 residues: CASSLGLGTNEKLFF. CDR3 sequence (DNA): TGTGCCAGCAGCTTGGGGCTCGGAACTAATGAAAAACTGTTTTTT.

The chain has TRBV5-4 and TRBJ1-2; possibly TRBD1 for D (6 bases). Germline CDR1 and CDR2: SGHNT and YYREEE (reference sequence). Trimming cost V 2 bases and J 0 bases, with 17 bases left between them. The CDR3 has 17 amino acids. CDR3 nucleotides: TGTGCCAGCAGCTTATGGGTTGGACAGACACCTAACTATGGCTACACCTTC. Translated: CASSLWVGQTPNYGYTF. Combining the CDR3 with reference TRBV5-4 and TRBJ1-2 gives the whole variable domain ETGVTQSPTHLIKTRGQQVTLRCSSQSGHNTVSWYQQALGQGPQFIFQYYREEENGRGNFPPRFSGLQFPNYSSELNVNALELDDSALYLCASSLWVGQTPNYGYTFGSGTRLTVV.